Below, 10 T cell receptor beta chains from the same sample are listed, as sequenced in a study of T-cell memory formation after mild COVID-19 (dated by TCRdb to about 2021). The library was prepared using 5' RACE. This sample was sequenced with an Illumina NovaSeq 6000. TCRdb cleaned the public reads at Q25 with fastp, built clones with MiXCR and kept in-frame beta chains. CDR3 protein duplicates are merged, each entry listing the most common genes and DNA. Present in this sample are 57,000 or so distinct CDR3 sequences, roughly 9.9% of which were seen just once. The ten largest make up 0.95% to 1.3% of the sample. Sequencing was done on a sample of PBMCs or a T cell subset sorted from them (not recorded which). These receptors came from a man aged 18 to 29 who had mild COVID-19 (a few samples of this study predate the infection). The sample titles of this study are shuffled in the database, so cell type and time point are left out; the donor was told from shared clones.

This clonotype appeared many times. For the CDR3, the DNA is TGCGCCAGCAGCGGAAGGGTACGGACTGAAGCTTTCTTT. It yields the protein CASSGRVRTEAFF. The gene calls are TRBV5-1 and TRBJ1-1; no clear D gene. Germline CDR1 reads SGHRS; CDR2 reads YFSETQ. This CDR3 comprises 13 residues. V lost 4 bases to trimming and J lost 5 bases, with 12 bases between them.

This clonotype came up a few times. The chain uses TRBV3-1 and TRBJ1-3, with D unclear. V was pared by 1 base and J by 3 bases, with 10 bases between. CDR1 and CDR2 (germline): LGHDT, YNNKEL (reference sequence). The CDR3 is 15 amino acids. Here the CDR3 reads CASSQGQAFGNTIYF. In DNA form, the CDR3 reads TGTGCCAGCAGCCAAGGGCAGGCTTTTGGAAACACCATATATTTT.

This clonotype came up many times. The rearrangement joins TRBV6-6 to TRBJ1-3; TRBD1 aligns across 9 bases. This CDR3 comprises 16 residues. In germline, CDR1 is MNHNY, CDR2 SVGAGI (reference sequence). With V trimmed by 6 bases and J by 1 base, 7 bases remained unmatched. DNA for the CDR3: TGTGCCAGCAGCTCCGGGACAGGGTCTTCTGGAAACACCATATATTTT. Protein product: CASSSGTGSSGNTIYF.

J is TRBJ2-2 and V is TRBV12-3 or TRBV12-4; D uncertain. This CDR3 has 15 amino acids. V was clipped by 4 bases and J by 3 bases, with 12 bases between them. The CDR3 bases are TGTGCCAGCAGTTCCCTAAAGGGCGACACCGGGGAGCTGTTTTTT. It codes for CASSSLKGDTGELFF.

This clonotype has only a few counts. The chain joins TRBV12-3 or TRBV12-4 to TRBJ2-4; no definite D call. V gave up 3 bases and J gave up 10 bases, with 13 bases separating them. The CDR3 length is 13 residues. CDR3 loop: CASSFSGQSIQYF. The CDR3, as DNA: TGTGCCAGCAGTTTTTCAGGTCAGAGTATTCAGTACTTC.

V gene TRBV20-1 combines with J gene TRBJ2-6; no clear D. Germline values: CDR1 DFQATT, CDR2 SNEGSKA (reference sequence). V was trimmed by 2 bases and J by 1 base, leaving 0 bases between them. This CDR3 spans 12 amino acids. The CDR3 sequence: CSARSGANVLTF. As DNA, the CDR3 is TGCAGTGCTAGATCTGGGGCCAACGTCCTGACTTTC.

There are many counts of this clonotype. The rearrangement links TRBV20-1 to TRBJ2-5; TRBD1 is a possible D gene (6 bases). The CDR3 has 14 amino acids. The V gene's germline CDR1 is DFQATT and CDR2 SNEGSKA (reference sequence). The V and J ends lost 0 bases and 1 base respectively, with 9 bases between them. CDR3 DNA: TGCAGTGCTAGAGATGCAGGGGTCCAAGAGACCCAGTACTTC. This translates into CSARDAGVQETQYF.

At least ten counts were recorded for this clonotype. One junction end does not reproduce the germline sequence, and a read error may be involved. The chain joins TRBV5-5 to TRBJ2-1; weak D call: TRBD1 (5 bases). Germline V CDR1 and CDR2: SGHKS, YYEKEE (reference sequence). The CDR3 consists of 15 residues. CDR3 bases: TGTGCCAGCAGTTTGGGGCAGAGCTCCTACAATGAGCAGTTCTTC. Residues: CASSLGQSSYNEQFF.

This clonotype was detected a few times. The J gene is TRBJ2-5, the V gene TRBV7-6; D is perhaps TRBD1 (6 bases). CDR3 length: 15 residues. Germline CDR1 is SGHVS and CDR2 is FNYEAQ. The V end lost 5 bases, the J end lost 1 base, and 14 bases lay between the germline ends. The CDR3 nucleotides read TGTGCCAGCAGCCCCCCTAGACAGGTCCAAGAGACCCAGTACTTC. As protein: CASSPPRQVQETQYF.

This clonotype was counted at least ten times. The rearrangement joins TRBV27 to TRBJ1-2, with a weak D call TRBD1 (5 bases). The V gene's germline CDR1 is MNHEY and CDR2 SMNVEV (reference sequence). The CDR3 contains 15 residues. The germline V and J ends were trimmed by 2 bases and 8 bases, with 18 bases remaining between them. CDR3 DNA: TGTGCCAGCAGTTTACAAGCGCGGGGCCCGGAGGGCTACACCTTC. Translated, it gives CASSLQARGPEGYTF.